The rows below give T cell receptor beta chains drawn from one sample of a study of T cell repertoires in cytomegalovirus infection. MiXCR, applied by TCRdb to the reads, yields one record per CDR3 protein. The table shows under 300,000 distinct CDR3 sequences, with roughly 12% occurring only once. The sequenced material came from PBMCs. These receptors came from a human donor in good health (CMV status not recorded). Some clones in this sample may be carry-over from other donors' samples. Both conserved end residues are part of each CDR3. The D gene is left open where the match is weak. A row's size may be missing; if present it is once, few, many or a size class.

v_gene	j_gene	d_gene	abundance	CDR3aa	CDR3nt
TRBV28	TRBJ2-3	TRBD1	.	CASSLAGTGSDTQYF	TGTGCCAGCAGCCTAGCCGGGACAGGGTCGGATACGCAGTATTTT
TRBV29-1	TRBJ2-3	.	few	CSVAEDSTDTQYF	TGCAGCGTTGCCGAGGATAGCACAGATACGCAGTATTTT
TRBV7-2	TRBJ1-5	.	many	CASSSITQGGQPQHF	TGTGCCAGCAGCTCCATCACGCAGGGAGGACAGCCCCAGCATTTT
TRBV19	TRBJ2-5	TRBD1	.	CASSPTDRDETQYF	TGTGCCAGTAGCCCCACGGACAGGGATGAGACCCAGTACTTC
TRBV7-2	TRBJ2-2	.	many	CASKGIANTGELFF	TGTGCCAGCAAAGGCATAGCTAACACCGGGGAGCTGTTTTTT
TRBV7-9	TRBJ2-3	TRBD2	many	CASSSPTSGRLGDTQYF	TGTGCCAGCAGCTCACCTACTAGCGGGAGGCTCGGAGATACGCAGTATTTT
TRBV5-6	TRBJ1-2	.	.	CASSLGADPRGYTF	TGTGCCAGCAGCTTGGGGGCAGACCCCCGGGGCTACACCTTC
TRBV20-1	TRBJ2-3	.	few	CSASEGQGGTDTQYF	TGCAGTGCTAGCGAGGGGCAGGGAGGCACAGATACGCAGTATTTT
TRBV7-2	TRBJ2-7	.	many	CASSPGTLEQYF	TGTGCCAGCAGCCCGGGGACCCTCGAGCAGTACTTC
TRBV7-9	TRBJ2-3	.	many	CASSLMRVSDTQYF	TGTGCCAGCAGCTTAATGAGGGTCTCAGATACGCAGTATTTT
TRBV7-8	TRBJ1-1	.	many	CASSLASLNTEAFF	TGTGCCAGCAGCTTAGCGTCGTTGAACACTGAAGCTTTCTTT
TRBV28	TRBJ2-2	.	once	CATLSGGGGTGELFF	TGTGCCACCCTATCCGGAGGGGGAGGCACCGGGGAGCTGTTTTTT
TRBV6-2/TRBV6-3	TRBJ2-2	.	many	CAIKERDTGELFF	TGTGCCATCAAAGAGAGGGACACCGGGGAGCTGTTTTTT
TRBV19	TRBJ1-5	TRBD1	.	CASSSTGGVNQPQHF	TGTGCCAGTAGTTCTACAGGGGGCGTCAATCAGCCCCAGCATTTT
TRBV18	TRBJ2-3	TRBD2	.	CASSSKAGVVTDTQYF	TGTGCCAGCTCATCCAAAGCGGGAGTGGTCACAGATACGCAGTATTTT
TRBV29-1	TRBJ1-5	.	.	CSVELAGSGQPQHF	TGCAGCGTTGAACTGGCAGGGTCGGGTCAGCCCCAGCATTTT
TRBV7-2	TRBJ1-5	.	many	CASSLAGNGFSNQPQHF	TGTGCCAGCAGCTTAGCTGGGAATGGCTTTAGCAATCAGCCCCAGCATTTT
TRBV7-3	TRBJ2-7	TRBD2	many	CASSLSGTSVAYEQYF	TGTGCCAGCAGCTTATCAGGGACTAGCGTTGCCTACGAGCAGTACTTC
TRBV7-3	TRBJ1-1	.	many	CASSGGVGTEAFF	TGTGCCAGCAGCGGCGGGGTGGGCACTGAAGCTTTCTTT
TRBV7-2	TRBJ2-1	TRBD2	.	CASSTVTSGGGDEQFF	TGTGCCAGCAGCACAGTAACTAGCGGGGGGGGCGATGAGCAGTTCTTC
TRBV6-6	TRBJ1-1	.	few	CASSWAKKAEAFF	TGTGCCAGCAGTTGGGCCAAGAAGGCTGAAGCTTTCTTT
TRBV15	TRBJ1-4	.	few	CATSRPDSSNEKLFF	TGTGCCACCAGCAGGCCAGATAGTTCAAATGAAAAACTGTTTTTT
TRBV7-2	TRBJ1-2	TRBD1	many	CASSLDRGGYTF	TGTGCCAGCAGTCTAGACAGGGGCGGCTACACCTTC
TRBV2	TRBJ1-1	.	many	CASTLNRGGSEAFF	TGTGCCAGCACCTTAAACCGGGGGGGCTCTGAAGCTTTCTTT
TRBV7-8	TRBJ2-7	.	many	CASTKLQGYEQYF	TGTGCCAGCACCAAACTACAGGGTTACGAGCAGTACTTC
TRBV4-3	TRBJ2-2	.	many	CASSQVGTVNTGELFF	TGCGCCAGCAGCCAAGTGGGTACGGTGAACACCGGGGAGCTGTTTTTT
TRBV20-1	TRBJ2-1	.	.	CSADDRHLYNEQFF	TGCAGTGCAGATGACAGGCACCTCTACAATGAGCAGTTCTTC
TRBV19	TRBJ2-4	TRBD1	many	CASSADRAKNIQYF	TGTGCCAGTAGTGCGGACAGGGCCAAAAACATTCAGTACTTC
TRBV19	TRBJ2-5	.	.	CASRGRETQYF	TGTGCCAGTAGGGGTCGGGAGACCCAGTACTTC
TRBV5-6	TRBJ1-2	.	many	CASRPVGGDYGYTF	TGTGCCAGCCGTCCCGTGGGGGGGGACTATGGCTACACCTTC
TRBV25-1	TRBJ2-7	.	.	CASSDSLGSSYEQYF	TGTGCCAGCAGTGACTCCCTAGGGAGCTCCTACGAGCAGTACTTC
TRBV28	TRBJ2-5	TRBD1	many	CASSPGDSVETQYF	TGTGCCAGCAGTCCAGGGGACAGTGTGGAGACCCAGTACTTC
TRBV7-9	TRBJ2-5	TRBD1	few	CASSLGDSKQETQYF	TGTGCCAGCAGCTTAGGGGACAGTAAACAAGAGACCCAGTACTTC
TRBV20-1	TRBJ2-2	.	many	CSARDWMVGELFF	TGCAGTGCTAGAGATTGGATGGTCGGGGAGCTGTTTTTT
TRBV4-3	TRBJ1-5	.	many	CASSQDLGGAIGNQPQHF	TGCGCCAGCAGCCAAGACTTGGGAGGGGCGATCGGCAATCAGCCCCAGCATTTT
TRBV7-2	TRBJ2-7	.	many	CASSPGPANDEQYF	TGTGCCAGCAGCCCGGGCCCTGCGAATGACGAGCAGTACTTC
TRBV4-3	TRBJ2-7	TRBD2	many	CASSQGLAGTYEQYF	TGCGCCAGCAGCCAGGGACTAGCGGGCACCTACGAGCAGTACTTC